The rows below give T cell receptor beta chains drawn from one sample of a study of technical replicates of blood from a handful of donors. Libraries were prepared by immunoSEQ multiplex PCR; TCRdb keeps only in-frame clonotypes and omits some of them. The data hold around 83,000 clones, with around nine tenths observed a single time. Material: T cells isolated from PBMCs. Receptors were obtained from a human donor in good health. The CDR3 runs from the conserved cysteine through the conserved F or W. Fields, in order: V gene, D gene, J gene, clone size, CDR3 protein, CDR3 DNA. A D gene is named only where the DNA matches it firmly. Only some rows state a clone size, as once, few, many or a class for expanded clones.

>TRBV5-1|NA|TRBJ1-1|once
CASSLVVQSGTEAFF
TGCGCCAGCAGCTTGGTTGTACAGTCCGGTACTGAAGCTTTCTTT
>TRBV27|TRBD2|TRBJ2-3|NA
CASSFRLARSTDTQYF
TGTGCCAGCAGCTTCAGACTAGCGAGGAGCACAGATACGCAGTATTTT
>TRBV9|NA|TRBJ2-3|NA
CASSPPGTSTDTQYF
TGTGCCAGCAGCCCCCCCGGGACTAGCACAGATACGCAGTATTTT
>TRBV5-1|NA|TRBJ2-5|NA
CASSLVANQETQYF
TGCGCCAGCAGCTTGGTGGCCAACCAAGAGACCCAGTACTTC
>TRBV9|NA|TRBJ1-4|NA
CASSADSEKLFF
TGTGCCAGCAGCGCTGACAGTGAAAAACTGTTTTTT
>TRBV19|TRBD2|TRBJ2-7|NA
CASSISGGAGFEQYF
TGTGCCAGTAGTATAAGCGGGGGGGCCGGTTTCGAGCAGTACTTC
>TRBV11-2|NA|TRBJ2-2|NA
CASSPTSTSRSNTGELFF
TGTGCCAGCAGCCCCACTTCCACTAGCAGATCGAACACCGGGGAGCTGTTTTTT
>TRBV27|NA|TRBJ2-5|NA
CASSLSQGLWETQYF
TGTGCCAGCAGTTTATCACAGGGATTGTGGGAGACCCAGTACTTC
>TRBV30|NA|TRBJ2-5|NA
CAWSPGWETQYF
TGTGCCTGGAGCCCCGGGTGGGAGACCCAGTACTTC
>TRBV6-5|NA|TRBJ2-5|NA
CASSYSSLPETQYF
TGTGCCAGCAGTTACTCGAGTCTACCCGAGACCCAGTACTTC
>TRBV5-1|NA|TRBJ2-6|once
CASSEVISGANVLTF
TGCGCCAGCAGCGAGGTGATCTCTGGGGCCAACGTCCTGACTTTC
>TRBV7-8|TRBD1|TRBJ1-5|once
CASSWTGGFGNQPQHF
TGTGCCAGCAGCTGGACAGGGGGTTTTGGCAATCAGCCCCAGCATTTT
>TRBV5-6|NA|TRBJ1-5|NA
CASSLLGAEQPQHF
TGTGCCAGCAGCTTGTTGGGGGCAGAGCAGCCCCAGCATTTT
>TRBV2|TRBD2|TRBJ2-1|NA
CASHKGLAGKNEQFF
TGTGCCAGCCATAAAGGACTAGCCGGGAAGAATGAGCAGTTCTTC
>TRBV12-5|NA|TRBJ1-1|NA
CASGLLLGQMNTEAFF
TGTGCTAGTGGTTTGCTGCTAGGACAAATGAACACTGAAGCTTTCTTT
>TRBV4-1|TRBD2|TRBJ2-1|NA
CASSPVLAGVSNEQFF
TGCGCCAGCAGCCCAGTGTTAGCGGGGGTTTCAAATGAGCAGTTCTTC
>TRBV4-1|NA|TRBJ1-3|NA
CASSQPAENSGNTIYF
TGCGCCAGCAGCCAGCCGGCGGAAAACTCTGGAAACACCATATATTTT
>TRBV10-1|NA|TRBJ2-1|NA
CASNERGLYNEQFF
TGCGCCAGCAACGAAAGGGGACTCTACAATGAGCAGTTCTTC
>TRBV30|TRBD1|TRBJ1-2|once
CAWDRGTYGYTF
TGTGCCTGGGACAGGGGGACCTATGGCTACACCTTC
>TRBV7-3|NA|TRBJ2-1|NA
CASSFNRGNEQFF
TGTGCCAGCAGCTTCAATCGGGGGAATGAGCAGTTCTTC
>TRBV5-1|TRBD2|TRBJ2-5|once
CASSLLAGGNQETQYF
TGCGCCAGCAGCTTACTAGCGGGGGGAAACCAAGAGACCCAGTACTTC
>TRBV6-4|NA|TRBJ2-3|NA
CASSGSESTDTQYF
TGTGCCAGCAGCGGGAGCGAGAGCACAGATACGCAGTATTTT
>TRBV27|NA|TRBJ1-4|NA
CASSYTPYRATNEKLFF
TGTGCCAGCAGTTATACACCCTACAGGGCAACTAATGAAAAACTGTTTTTT
>TRBV7-8|TRBD1|TRBJ2-7|once
CASSSNEGDRVRYEQYF
TGTGCCAGCAGCTCCAACGAAGGGGACAGGGTACGATACGAGCAGTACTTC
>TRBV11-3|NA|TRBJ1-1|NA
CASTLGGNTEAFF
TGTGCCAGCACTCTAGGGGGAAACACTGAAGCTTTCTTT
>TRBV13|NA|TRBJ2-7|NA
CASSLFGGSEQYF
TGTGCCAGCAGCTTATTTGGGGGGTCCGAGCAGTACTTC
>TRBV4-2|NA|TRBJ1-1|few
CASSSEFLNTEAFF
TGTGCCAGCAGCTCAGAATTTCTGAACACTGAAGCTTTCTTT
>TRBV7-9|NA|TRBJ1-4|NA
CASSLSGDLGEKLFF
TGTGCCAGCAGCTTATCAGGGGATTTAGGCGAAAAACTGTTTTTT
>TRBV30|NA|TRBJ2-7|NA
CACLASEQYF
TGTGCCTGTTTGGCCAGTGAGCAGTACTTC
>TRBV2|TRBD1|TRBJ2-7|NA
CASNLMTGSHYEQYF
TGTGCCAGCAACCTAATGACAGGGTCTCACTACGAGCAGTACTTC
>TRBV5-1|NA|TRBJ2-7|NA
CASSLARDTSSYEQYF
TGCGCCAGCAGCTTGGCCCGGGACACAAGCTCCTACGAGCAGTACTTC
>TRBV7-2|NA|TRBJ1-6|NA
CASRLRGSPSPLHF
TGTGCCAGCAGACTAAGGGGGTCCCCTTCACCCCTCCACTTT
>TRBV11-3|NA|TRBJ2-3|NA
CASSSYIADTQYF
TGTGCCAGCAGCTCGTATATAGCGGATACGCAGTATTTT
>TRBV4-1|TRBD1|TRBJ1-2|NA
CASTRTGGSTGYTF
TGCGCCAGCACTCGGACAGGGGGCTCTACTGGCTACACCTTC
>TRBV7-2|TRBD1|TRBJ1-5|few
CASSPYRDREQPQHF
TGTGCCAGCAGCCCTTACCGGGACAGGGAACAGCCCCAGCATTTT
>TRBV5-1|NA|TRBJ1-2|NA
CASSLDFAGYGYTF
TGCGCCAGCAGCTTGGATTTTGCCGGCTATGGCTACACCTTC
>TRBV5-4|NA|TRBJ2-5|NA
CASSLGGEVRETQYF
TGTGCCAGCAGCTTGGGCGGGGAGGTCCGGGAGACCCAGTACTTC
>TRBV7-6|NA|TRBJ1-6|NA
CASSLASGPNSPLHF
TGTGCCAGCAGCTTAGCTTCAGGGCCAAATTCACCCCTCCACTTT
>TRBV2|NA|TRBJ1-6|NA
CASSPPGFGNSPLHF
TGTGCCAGCAGCCCCCCGGGGTTCGGAAATTCACCCCTCCACTTT
>TRBV5-1|TRBD1|TRBJ2-2|NA
CASSLGEGDRGFSGELFF
TGCGCCAGCAGCTTGGGAGAAGGGGACAGGGGGTTTAGCGGGGAGCTGTTTTTT
>TRBV4-1|NA|TRBJ1-1|NA
CASSQDTNTEAFF
TGCGCCAGCAGCCAAGACACTAACACTGAAGCTTTCTTT